Listed below are T cell receptor beta chains from one sample, sequenced in a study of blood T cell repertoires in COVID-19. Clones were read by immunoSEQ multiplex PCR, and TCRdb kept only the in-frame ones, dropping some. The sample contains 150,000 to 200,000 clones, 70% to 90% of which appear only once. The sequenced material came from peripheral blood. These receptors originate from a man over 45 with active or convalescent COVID-19. Both conserved end residues are part of each CDR3. The order of the fields is J gene, V gene, clone size, D gene, CDR3 protein, CDR3 DNA. A D gene is named only where the DNA matches it firmly. The size entry is marked missing in some rows and otherwise reads once, few, many or a size class.

>TRBJ2-7|TRBV15|NA|NA
CATSPGQGPYEQYF
TGTGCCACCAGCCCTGGTCAGGGGCCCTACGAGCAGTACTTC
>TRBJ2-5|TRBV5-4|few|NA
CASSSGGETQYF
TGTGCCAGCAGCTCCGGAGGAGAGACCCAGTACTTC
>TRBJ1-1|TRBV30|NA|NA
CAWSVLSSVNTEAFF
TGTGCCTGGAGTGTTTTATCATCAGTGAACACTGAAGCTTTCTTT
>TRBJ2-7|TRBV19|NA|TRBD1
CASSSEGARYEQYF
TGTGCCAGTAGTAGTGAGGGGGCACGATACGAGCAGTACTTC
>TRBJ2-5|TRBV5-4|NA|TRBD2
CASSLASGGAWETQYF
TGTGCCAGCAGCTTGGCTAGCGGGGGGGCCTGGGAGACCCAGTACTTC
>TRBJ1-5|TRBV6-2/TRBV6-3|NA|NA
CASSLDGNNQPQHF
TGTGCCAGCAGTCTAGACGGGAACAATCAGCCCCAGCATTTT
>TRBJ2-7|TRBV7-8|NA|NA
CASSRTSYEQYF
TGTGCCAGCAGCCGGACATCTTACGAGCAGTACTTC
>TRBJ1-3|TRBV27|few|NA
CASDGLSGNTIYF
TGTGCCAGCGACGGACTCTCTGGAAACACCATATATTTT
>TRBJ2-3|TRBV6-1|NA|NA
CASSDRSTTPDTQYF
TGTGCCAGCAGTGATAGGTCGACTACTCCAGATACGCAGTATTTT
>TRBJ1-6|TRBV6-6|NA|NA
CASSPQGVGSPLHF
TGTGCCAGCAGTCCACAGGGAGTCGGGTCACCCCTCCACTTT
>TRBJ2-5|TRBV5-1|NA|NA
CASSTGTTKETQYF
TGCGCCAGCAGCACAGGGACAACAAAAGAGACCCAGTACTTC
>TRBJ2-3|TRBV5-4|NA|NA
CASSATYSTDTQYF
TGTGCCAGCAGCGCGACTTACAGCACAGATACGCAGTATTTT
>TRBJ2-3|TRBV11-2|NA|NA
CASSQGGHTDTQYF
TGTGCCAGCAGCCAGGGGGGACACACAGATACGCAGTATTTT
>TRBJ1-3|TRBV9|few|NA
CASSVGPGSSGNTIYF
TGTGCCAGCAGCGTAGGCCCGGGGTCCTCTGGAAACACCATATATTTT
>TRBJ1-1|TRBV18|NA|NA
CASSPLQTNTEAFF
TGTGCCAGCTCACCATTACAGACGAACACTGAAGCTTTCTTT
>TRBJ2-4|TRBV11-2|NA|NA
CASSLGYGTKNIQYF
TGTGCCAGCAGCTTAGGTTACGGGACCAAAAACATTCAGTACTTC
>TRBJ1-6|TRBV19|once|NA
CASSLGQAVLGEPLHF
TGTGCCAGTAGTCTGGGGCAGGCCGTTTTGGGTGAACCCCTCCACTTT
>TRBJ2-7|TRBV5-5|NA|NA
CASSSTLRRGVHEQYF
TGTGCCAGCAGCTCGACCTTGAGGAGGGGCGTGCACGAGCAGTACTTC
>TRBJ2-6|TRBV5-4|NA|TRBD2
CASSLISGGISGANVLTF
TGTGCCAGCAGCTTGATTAGCGGGGGGATCTCTGGGGCCAACGTCCTGACTTTC
>TRBJ1-2|TRBV3-1/TRBV3-2|few|TRBD1
CASSQDYGTGEGYTF
TGTGCCAGCAGCCAAGATTACGGGACAGGGGAAGGCTACACCTTC
>TRBJ1-1|TRBV25-1|once|NA
CASSETGFGSAAGAFF
TGTGCCAGCAGTGAAACTGGCTTTGGGAGTGCCGCGGGAGCTTTCTTT
>TRBJ1-1|TRBV18|NA|NA
CASSVIQVVNTEAFF
TGTGCCAGCTCAGTCATACAGGTCGTGAACACTGAAGCTTTCTTT
>TRBJ1-5|TRBV6-5|NA|NA
CASIFTGSNQPQHF
TGTGCCAGCATTTTTACAGGGAGTAATCAGCCCCAGCATTTT
>TRBJ2-1|TRBV5-6|NA|TRBD1
CASSLDQGAGNEQFF
TGTGCCAGCAGCTTGGATCAGGGGGCCGGCAATGAGCAGTTCTTC
>TRBJ2-5|TRBV3-1/TRBV3-2|NA|TRBD2
CASSQASGGETQYF
TGTGCCAGCAGCCAAGCTAGCGGGGGTGAGACCCAGTACTTC
>TRBJ2-2|TRBV29-1|NA|NA
CSAPTDSSNTGELFF
TGCAGCGCACCAACGGACTCTTCGAACACCGGGGAGCTGTTTTTT
>TRBJ2-1|TRBV4-2|few|NA
CASSRDSGEDWEQFF
TGTGCCAGCAGCCGGGACTCCGGCGAGGATTGGGAGCAGTTCTTC
>TRBJ1-5|TRBV27|NA|TRBD1
CASSLSGQGIAAASNQPQHF
TGTGCCAGCAGTTTATCGGGACAGGGTATAGCGGCTGCTAGCAATCAGCCCCAGCATTTT
>TRBJ2-7|TRBV6-6|NA|NA
CASSTRDISYEQYF
TGTGCCAGCAGTACAAGGGACATCTCCTACGAGCAGTACTTC
>TRBJ2-3|TRBV4-1|NA|TRBD2
CASSRLGGGAPSSTDTQYF
TGCGCCAGCAGCCGGCTTGGCGGGGGGGCCCCCTCTAGCACAGATACGCAGTATTTT
>TRBJ1-1|TRBV5-1|NA|TRBD1
CASSPGTGTMNTEAFF
TGCGCCAGCAGCCCAGGGACAGGCACCATGAACACTGAAGCTTTCTTT
>TRBJ2-1|TRBV10-1|NA|TRBD2
CASSDAVAGGHNEQFF
TGCGCCAGCAGTGACGCGGTAGCGGGAGGCCACAATGAGCAGTTCTTC